The source of this T cell receptor beta chain is a study of OX40 agonist ivuxolimab in advanced cancers. Study as a whole: An agonistic human IgG2 monoclonal antibody against OX40 (CD134) was given. Patients were treated with intravenous ivuxolimab, dosed at 0.01 to 10 mg/kg and infused every 2 weeks.

Repertoires were generated with immunoSEQ multiplex PCR, while TCRdb's copy carries only in-frame clones and drops some. The sample lists around 75,000 clones, around 92% occurring once. This CDR3 has 14 residues. The germline V gene has CDR1 SGHVS and CDR2 FNYEAQ. V trimming: 1 base; J trimming: 5 bases; junction bases outside the gene matches: 1. The cohort excluded patients with autoimmune disease history or systemic immunosuppression. At cycle 4 day 1, cycle 7 day 1, and baseline, blood was sampled. The chain combines TRBV7-6 with TRBJ2-3; TRBD1 matches 9 bases. This sample comprised CD4+ or CD8+ T cells sorted from blood, obtained in a trial of the OX40 agonist ivuxolimab. This sequence was found in an adult with an advanced solid tumor such as melanoma, head and neck, liver or kidney cancer. CDR3 protein: CASSLEGQGDTQYF. CDR3 nucleotides: TGTGCCAGCAGCTTAGAGGGACAGGGAGATACGCAGTATTTT.